The sample holds a few counts of the clone carrying this T cell receptor (beta chain). The sample comes from a study of spatial heterogeneity in lung cancer. Across the whole study: Sequence detection consistently recorded a greater number of beta-chain than alpha-chain sequences.

Time point described: sample taken at primary tumor resection. Unsorted samples of tumor, nontumor lung or frozen PBMC had their whole RNA sequenced. CDR1 is MGHRA and CDR2 is YSYEKL in the germline V gene. The CDR3 spans 14 residues. V lost 4 bases, J lost 4 bases, and 11 bases lay in between. One entry per CDR3 protein, called by TCRdb with MiXCR from the 5' RACE reads. In the table there are tens of thousands of distinct CDR3 sequences, roughly 7.4% of which are singletons. V and J are TRBV4-1 and TRBJ2-1; either TRBD1 or TRBD2 may fit D (5 bases each). This TCR came from a male donor with early-stage non-small cell lung cancer. Sequencing was performed on PBMCs, taken at surgery. CDR3 bases: TGCGCCAGCAGCCCGGGACGGGAATACAATGAGCAGTTCTTC. Residues: CASSPGREYNEQFF.